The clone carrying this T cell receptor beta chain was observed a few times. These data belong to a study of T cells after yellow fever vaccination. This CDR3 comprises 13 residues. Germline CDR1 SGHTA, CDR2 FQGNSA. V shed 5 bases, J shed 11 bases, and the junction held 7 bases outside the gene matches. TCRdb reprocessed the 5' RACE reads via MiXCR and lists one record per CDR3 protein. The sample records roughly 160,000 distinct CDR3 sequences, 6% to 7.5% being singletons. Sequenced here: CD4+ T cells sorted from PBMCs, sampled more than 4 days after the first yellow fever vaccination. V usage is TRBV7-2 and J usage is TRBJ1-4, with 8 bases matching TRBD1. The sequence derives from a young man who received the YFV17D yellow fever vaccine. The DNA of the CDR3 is TGTGCCAGCAGCGGGGACAGGCCGTGGAAACTGTTTTTT. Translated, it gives CASSGDRPWKLFF.